This T cell receptor beta chain was identified during a study of blood T cell repertoires in COVID-19. Study-wide background: COVID-19 samples from acute and convalescent phases originated in the United States, Italy and Spain. Nucleic acid was either cDNA or gDNA, and it came from T cells, B-cell-depleted T cells, or PBMCs.

V was trimmed by 0 bases and J by 1 base, leaving 9 bases between them. This CDR3 contains 15 residues. The V gene's germline CDR1 is SGDLS and CDR2 YYNGEE. Sequencing was performed with immunoSEQ multiplex PCR; in TCRdb, only in-frame clones are kept and a portion is missing. The sample holds about 11,000 clones, 88% seen once. The rearrangement joins TRBV9 to TRBJ2-3, with D perhaps matching TRBD2 (5 bases). The sample was peripheral blood. The sequence was collected from a human donor in a cohort sampled during active COVID-19. Here the CDR3 reads CASSVDGLRTDTQYF. The CDR3 DNA reads as TGTGCCAGCAGCGTAGACGGACTCCGCACAGATACGCAGTATTTT.